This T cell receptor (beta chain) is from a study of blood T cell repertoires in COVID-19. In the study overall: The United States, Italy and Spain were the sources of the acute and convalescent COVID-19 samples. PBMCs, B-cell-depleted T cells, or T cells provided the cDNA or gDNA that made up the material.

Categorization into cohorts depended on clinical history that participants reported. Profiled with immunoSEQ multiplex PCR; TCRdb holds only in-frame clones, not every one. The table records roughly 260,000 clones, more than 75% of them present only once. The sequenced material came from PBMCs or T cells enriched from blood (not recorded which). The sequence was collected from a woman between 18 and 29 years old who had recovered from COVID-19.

CDR3 in amino acids: CAWRQGTGGYTF. In DNA form, the CDR3 reads TGTGCCTGGAGGCAGGGCACAGGGGGCTACACCTTC. The rearrangement uses TRBV30 and TRBJ1-2, with a weak D call TRBD1 (6 bases). CDR1 is GTSNPN and CDR2 is SVGIG in the germline V gene (reference sequence). Trimming removed 3 bases at V and 8 bases at J, with 13 bases between. This CDR3 spans 12 amino acids.